Detailed here is one T cell receptor beta chain. Its antigen is not identified. Germline and junction disagree at one end, which may indicate a read error. The source of the sample is a study of identical twins. This CDR3 is built from 14 residues. Germline lookup yields CDR1 SGHTA and CDR2 FQGNSA. Study conclusions and caveats: The models systematically underestimated how much out-of-frame TCR alpha was shared in monozygotic twins.

Template switching added a universal primer site, and cDNA bore unique molecular identifiers. Each CDR3 protein gets one entry after TCRdb re-called the 5' RACE reads with MiXCR. The sample records 1.5 million to 2 million distinct CDR3 sequences, around 33% being singletons. The V and J genes are TRBV7-2 and TRBJ2-3; D not certain. This receptor was obtained from a newborn girl in good health. Sequences were obtained from cord blood. In DNA, the CDR3 is TGTGCCGGCAGCTTGGCGAGTCGCACAGATACGCAGTATTTT. Its protein is CAGSLASRTDTQYF.